This is a list of T cell receptor beta chains from one sample in a study of OX40 agonist ivuxolimab in advanced cancers. The protocol was immunoSEQ multiplex PCR, while the TCRdb copy is restricted to in-frame clones and leaves out a portion. The table includes approximately 69,000 clones, roughly 89% detected once. This specimen was CD4+ or CD8+ T cells sorted from blood, taken in a trial of the OX40 agonist ivuxolimab. The receptors come from an adult with an advanced solid tumor such as melanoma, head and neck, liver or kidney cancer. The CDR3 runs from the conserved cysteine through the conserved F or W. A D gene is named only where the DNA matches it firmly. Size values are once, few and many counts, or a class for expanded clones, and some rows have none.

cdr3_nt cdr3_aa d_call v_call clone_size cdr3_length j_call
TGTGCCAGCAGCTCGTGGCCGGGACAGGGGAAAACAGATACGCAGTATTTT CASSSWPGQGKTDTQYF TRBD1 TRBV11-2 NA 17 TRBJ2-3
TGCGCCAGCAGCCAAGATCTGGGGGGTGGCTACACCTTC CASSQDLGGGYTF NA TRBV4-3 NA 13 TRBJ1-2
TGCGCCAGCAGCCACGGGACTAGCGGGAAGCAGTTCTTC CASSHGTSGKQFF TRBD2 TRBV4-3 NA 13 TRBJ2-1
TGTGCCAGCTCCCTGGGGACTGAAGCTTTCTTT CASSLGTEAFF NA TRBV7-9 once 11 TRBJ1-1
TGTGCCAGCTCCGGGACAGCGAGCGGCTACACCTTC CASSGTASGYTF TRBD1 TRBV9 NA 12 TRBJ1-2
TGTGCCAGCAGTCTACAGAGGGGGGGGAGCAATCAGCCCCAGCATTTT CASSLQRGGSNQPQHF NA TRBV6-6 few 16 TRBJ1-5
TGTGCCAGCAGCTTATCAGGGTCTCTAGCGGGAAACAATGAGCAGTTCTTC CASSLSGSLAGNNEQFF TRBD2 TRBV7-3 NA 17 TRBJ2-1
TGTGCCAGCAGCTTACGACGGCTAGCAGGCTACGAGCAGTACTTC CASSLRRLAGYEQYF NA TRBV11-2 once 15 TRBJ2-7
TGCGCCAGCAGCCATCTCGTCAGGCTAGCGGAGCCCCAATACGAGCAGTACTTC CASSHLVRLAEPQYEQYF TRBD2 TRBV4-1 NA 18 TRBJ2-7
TGTGCCAGCAGCTTAGGGGGAGGGAGATACAATGAGCAGTTCTTC CASSLGGGRYNEQFF TRBD2 TRBV11-3 NA 15 TRBJ2-1
TGTGCCAGCAGCCAAGCAGGGGACACTGAAGCTTTCTTT CASSQAGDTEAFF NA TRBV4-2 NA 13 TRBJ1-1
TGTGCCAGCAGCCCCCGGACTAGCGGGAGAACAGATACGCAGTATTTT CASSPRTSGRTDTQYF TRBD2 TRBV7-3 NA 16 TRBJ2-3
TGTGCCAGCAGCGCCACCACAGATACGCAGTATTTT CASSATTDTQYF NA TRBV9 NA 12 TRBJ2-3
TGTGCCAGCAGTGTAGGGACAGGGCCACAAAACATTCAGTACTTC CASSVGTGPQNIQYF TRBD1 TRBV6-1 NA 15 TRBJ2-4
TGTGCCAGCTCACCACGGGACAAGGGGGAAAAGGGCTACACCTTC CASSPRDKGEKGYTF NA TRBV18 NA 15 TRBJ1-2
TGTGCCAGCAGCCCCGACACGCGGGAGACCCAGTACTTC CASSPDTRETQYF NA TRBV4-2 NA 13 TRBJ2-5
TGTGCCAGTAGGACTCCCTACCAAGAGACCCAGTACTTC CASRTPYQETQYF NA TRBV19 NA 13 TRBJ2-5
TGTGCCAGTAGTATAGGGGGCGGCGATGATCTCTATGGCTACACCTTC CASSIGGGDDLYGYTF NA TRBV19 NA 16 TRBJ1-2
TGCAGCGTTGCCGGTGGTGGGGGACGGACCGGGGAGCTGTTTTTT CSVAGGGGRTGELFF NA TRBV29-1 NA 15 TRBJ2-2
TGTGCCTGGAGTAGGGGCGGGAACACTGAAGCTTTCTTT CAWSRGGNTEAFF NA TRBV30 once 13 TRBJ1-1
TGTGCCAGCAGTGGCGGGGGAATTGGAAACACCATATATTTT CASSGGGIGNTIYF NA TRBV6-5 NA 14 TRBJ1-3
TGTGCCAGTGGACTAGAAGTCCCCTACGAGCAGTACTTC CASGLEVPYEQYF TRBD2 TRBV28 NA 13 TRBJ2-7
TGTGCCAGCAGCCACAGACAGGGGGCCACCGGGGAGCTGTTTTTT CASSHRQGATGELFF TRBD1 TRBV11-1 NA 15 TRBJ2-2
TGCGCCAGCAGCTTAGAACTAGTGGGAAACAATGAGCAGTTCTTC CASSLELVGNNEQFF NA TRBV5-1 NA 15 TRBJ2-1
TGTGCCAGCAGTCGCGGGAGTTTGAATGAGCAGTTCTTC CASSRGSLNEQFF TRBD2 TRBV6-5 NA 13 TRBJ2-1
TGTGCCAGCAGCCGGACAGGGTCGGACTTCTACAATGAGCAGTTCTTC CASSRTGSDFYNEQFF TRBD1 TRBV2 NA 16 TRBJ2-1
TGTGCCAGCAGTGACACAGATACGCAGTATTTT CASSDTDTQYF NA TRBV6-5 NA 11 TRBJ2-3
TGTGCCAGCAGTTTACGGACGGTCCGGATGAACACTGAAGCTTTCTTT CASSLRTVRMNTEAFF NA TRBV28 NA 16 TRBJ1-1